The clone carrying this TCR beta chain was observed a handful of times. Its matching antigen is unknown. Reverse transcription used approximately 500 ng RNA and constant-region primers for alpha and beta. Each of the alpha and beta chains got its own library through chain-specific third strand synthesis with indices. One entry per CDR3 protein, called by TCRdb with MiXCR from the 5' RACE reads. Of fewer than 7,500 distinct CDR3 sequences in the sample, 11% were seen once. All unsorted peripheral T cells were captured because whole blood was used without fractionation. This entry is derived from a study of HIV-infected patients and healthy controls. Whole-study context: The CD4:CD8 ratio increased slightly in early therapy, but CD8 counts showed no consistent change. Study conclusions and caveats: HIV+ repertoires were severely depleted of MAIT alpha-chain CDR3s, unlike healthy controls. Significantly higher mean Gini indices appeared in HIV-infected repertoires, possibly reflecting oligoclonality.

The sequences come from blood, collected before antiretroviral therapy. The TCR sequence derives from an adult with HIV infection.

The CDR3 is CAARDAVETQYF. DNA of the CDR3: TGTGCCGCAAGGGACGCCGTTGAGACCCAGTACTTC. The chain couples TRBV28 to TRBJ2-5; either TRBD1 or TRBD2 may supply D (5 bases each). This CDR3 spans 12 amino acids. Germline V gene data show CDR1 as MDHEN and CDR2 as SYDVKM. Trimming took off 11 bases at V and 5 bases at J, with 15 bases between the two ends. Based on the CDR3 plus reference TRBV28 and TRBJ2-5, the full variable domain is DVKVTQSSRYLVKRTGEKVFLECVQDMDHENMFWYRQDPGLGLRLIYFSYDVKMKEKGDIPEGYSVSREKKERFSLILESASTNQTSMYLCAARDAVETQYFGPGTRLLVL.